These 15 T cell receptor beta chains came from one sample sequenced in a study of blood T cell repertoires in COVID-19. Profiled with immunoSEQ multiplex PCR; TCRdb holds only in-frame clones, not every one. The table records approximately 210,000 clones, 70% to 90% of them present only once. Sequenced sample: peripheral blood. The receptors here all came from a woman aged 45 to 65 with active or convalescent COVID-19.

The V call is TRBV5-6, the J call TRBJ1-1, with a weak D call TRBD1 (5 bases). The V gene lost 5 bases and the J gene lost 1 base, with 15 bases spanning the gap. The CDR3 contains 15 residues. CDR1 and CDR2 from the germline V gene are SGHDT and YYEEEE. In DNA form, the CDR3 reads TGTGCCAGCAGAAGACCGACAGACCCGAACACTGAAGCTTTCTTT. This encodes CASRRPTDPNTEAFF.

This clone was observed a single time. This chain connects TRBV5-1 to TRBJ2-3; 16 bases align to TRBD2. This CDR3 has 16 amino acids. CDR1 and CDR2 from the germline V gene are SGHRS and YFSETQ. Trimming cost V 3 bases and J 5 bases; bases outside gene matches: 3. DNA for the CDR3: TGCGCCAGCAGCTCCGGGACTAGCGGGGGGGTAGATACGCAGTATTTT. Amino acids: CASSSGTSGGVDTQYF.

In DNA form, the CDR3 reads TGTGCCAGCAGCCAAAAAGGGGGATCAGAAAAACTGTTTTTT. Its protein is CASSQKGGSEKLFF. V is TRBV3-1 (or the pseudogene TRBV3-2) and J is TRBJ1-4, with D possibly being TRBD1 (6 bases). Germline lookup yields CDR1 LGHDT and CDR2 YNNKEL (reference sequence). The length of the CDR3 is 14 residues. V gave up 2 bases and J gave up 8 bases, with 12 bases separating them.

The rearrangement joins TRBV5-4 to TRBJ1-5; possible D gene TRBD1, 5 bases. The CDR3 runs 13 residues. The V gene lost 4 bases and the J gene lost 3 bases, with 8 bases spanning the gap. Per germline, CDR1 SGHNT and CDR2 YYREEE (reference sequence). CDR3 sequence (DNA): TGTGCCAGCAGCCGGGACTTCAATCAGCCCCAGCATTTT. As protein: CASSRDFNQPQHF.

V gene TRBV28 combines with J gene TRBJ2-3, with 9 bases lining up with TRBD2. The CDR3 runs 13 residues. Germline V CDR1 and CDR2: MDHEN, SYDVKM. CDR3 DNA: TGTGCGTTACGAGCGGGGGGTTCAGATACGCAGTATTTT. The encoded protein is CALRAGGSDTQYF.

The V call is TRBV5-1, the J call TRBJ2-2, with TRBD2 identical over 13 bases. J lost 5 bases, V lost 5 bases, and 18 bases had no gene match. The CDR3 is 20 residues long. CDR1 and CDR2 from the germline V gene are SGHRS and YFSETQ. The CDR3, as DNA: TGCGCCAGCAGGGTGCATCGAGGGACTAGCGGGGCCTGGGGAACCGGGGAGCTGTTTTTT. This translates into CASRVHRGTSGAWGTGELFF.

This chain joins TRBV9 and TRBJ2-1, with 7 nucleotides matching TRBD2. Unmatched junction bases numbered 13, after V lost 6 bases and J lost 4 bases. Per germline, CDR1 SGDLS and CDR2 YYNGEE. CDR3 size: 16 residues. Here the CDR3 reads CASTQWGRGGYNEQFF. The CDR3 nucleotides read TGTGCCAGCACCCAATGGGGGAGGGGAGGGTACAATGAGCAGTTCTTC.

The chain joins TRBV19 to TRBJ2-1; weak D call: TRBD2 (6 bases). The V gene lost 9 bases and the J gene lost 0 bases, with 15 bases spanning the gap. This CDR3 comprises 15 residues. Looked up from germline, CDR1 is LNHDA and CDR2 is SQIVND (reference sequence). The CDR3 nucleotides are TGTGCCAGCCGCCCCGGGGACTCCTCCTACAATGAGCAGTTCTTC. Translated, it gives CASRPGDSSYNEQFF.

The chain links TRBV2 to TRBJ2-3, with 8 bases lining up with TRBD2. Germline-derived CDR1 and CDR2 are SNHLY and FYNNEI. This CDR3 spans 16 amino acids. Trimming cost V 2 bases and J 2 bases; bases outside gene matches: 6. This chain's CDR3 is CASSERRRGVTDTQYF. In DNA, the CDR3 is TGTGCCAGCAGTGAAAGGAGGCGGGGGGTCACAGATACGCAGTATTTT.

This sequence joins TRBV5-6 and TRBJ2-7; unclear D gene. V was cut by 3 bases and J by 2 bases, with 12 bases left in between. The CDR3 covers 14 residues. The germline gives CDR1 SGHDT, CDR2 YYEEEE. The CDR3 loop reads CASSYRAGTYEQYV. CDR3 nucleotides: TGTGCCAGCAGCTACCGAGCCGGTACCTACGAGCAGTACGTC.

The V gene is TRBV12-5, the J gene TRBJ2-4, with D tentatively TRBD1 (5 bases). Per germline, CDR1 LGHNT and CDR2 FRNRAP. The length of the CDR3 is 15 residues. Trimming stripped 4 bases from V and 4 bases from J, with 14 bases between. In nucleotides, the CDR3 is TGTGCTAGTGGTTCAGGGCAGGGCGAGAAAAACATTCAGTACTTC. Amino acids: CASGSGQGEKNIQYF.

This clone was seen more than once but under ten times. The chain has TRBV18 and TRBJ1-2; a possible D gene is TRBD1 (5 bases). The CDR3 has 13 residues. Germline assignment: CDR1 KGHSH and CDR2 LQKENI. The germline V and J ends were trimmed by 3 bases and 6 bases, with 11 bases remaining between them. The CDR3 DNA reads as TGTGCCAGCTCACCGCAGGGAAGTAATGGCTACACCTTC. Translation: CASSPQGSNGYTF.

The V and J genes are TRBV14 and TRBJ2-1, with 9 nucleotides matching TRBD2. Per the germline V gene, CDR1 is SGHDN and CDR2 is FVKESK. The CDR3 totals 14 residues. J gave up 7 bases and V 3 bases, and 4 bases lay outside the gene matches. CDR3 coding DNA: TGTGCCAGCAGCCAGGCGGGGGGGCGAAATGAGCAGTTCTTC. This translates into CASSQAGGRNEQFF.

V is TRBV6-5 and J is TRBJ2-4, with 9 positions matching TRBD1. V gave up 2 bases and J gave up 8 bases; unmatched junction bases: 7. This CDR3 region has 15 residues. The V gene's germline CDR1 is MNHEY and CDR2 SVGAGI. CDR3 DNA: TGTGCCAGCAGTTACACAGGGGGCGCGCGGTACATTCAGTACTTC. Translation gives CASSYTGGARYIQYF.

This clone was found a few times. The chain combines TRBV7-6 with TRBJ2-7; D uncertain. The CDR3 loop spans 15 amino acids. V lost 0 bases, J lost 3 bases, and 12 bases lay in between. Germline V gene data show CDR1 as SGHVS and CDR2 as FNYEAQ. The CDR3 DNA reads TGTGCCAGCAGCTTAGCAGAGGCCTCAAACTACGAGCAGTACTTC. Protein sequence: CASSLAEASNYEQYF.